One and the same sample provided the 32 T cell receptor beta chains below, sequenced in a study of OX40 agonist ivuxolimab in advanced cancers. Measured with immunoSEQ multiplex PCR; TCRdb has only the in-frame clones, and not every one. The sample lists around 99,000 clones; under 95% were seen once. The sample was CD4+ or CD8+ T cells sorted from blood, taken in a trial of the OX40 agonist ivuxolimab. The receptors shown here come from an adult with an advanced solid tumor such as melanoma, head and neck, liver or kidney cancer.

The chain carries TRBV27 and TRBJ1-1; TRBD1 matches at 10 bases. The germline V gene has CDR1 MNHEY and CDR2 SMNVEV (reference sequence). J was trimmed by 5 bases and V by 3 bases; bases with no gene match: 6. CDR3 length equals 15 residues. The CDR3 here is CASSFRGQGTTEAFF. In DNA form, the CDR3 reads TGTGCCAGCAGTTTTAGGGGACAGGGGACGACTGAAGCTTTCTTT.

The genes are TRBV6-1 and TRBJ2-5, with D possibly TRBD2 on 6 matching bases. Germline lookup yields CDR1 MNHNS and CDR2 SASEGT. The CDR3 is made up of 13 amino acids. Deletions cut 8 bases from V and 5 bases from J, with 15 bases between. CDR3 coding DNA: TGTGCCAGCGCCCAGTGGGGGGATGAGACCCAGTACTTC. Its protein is CASAQWGDETQYF.

The CDR3 DNA follows: TGTGCCAGCAGCTTGGATCCCGGTTGGGGGGATTATTCCTACGAGCAGTACTTC. This codes for CASSLDPGWGDYSYEQYF. This chain joins TRBV5-4 and TRBJ2-7, with D tentatively TRBD2 (6 bases). The CDR3 consists of 18 residues. The germline CDR1 and CDR2 sequences are SGHNT and YYREEE (reference sequence). The V gene lost 0 bases and the J gene lost 1 base, with 20 bases spanning the gap.

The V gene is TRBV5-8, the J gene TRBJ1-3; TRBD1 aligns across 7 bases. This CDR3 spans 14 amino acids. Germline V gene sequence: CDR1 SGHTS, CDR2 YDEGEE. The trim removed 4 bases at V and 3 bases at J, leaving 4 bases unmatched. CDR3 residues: CASSRTGVGNTIYF. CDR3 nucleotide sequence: TGTGCCAGCAGCCGTACAGGGGTTGGAAACACCATATATTTT. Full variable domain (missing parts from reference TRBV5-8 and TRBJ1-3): EAGVTQSPTHLIKTRGQQATLRCSPISGHTSVYWYQQALGLGLQFLLWYDEGEERNRGNFPPRFSGRQFPNYSSELNVNALELEDSALYLCASSRTGVGNTIYFGEGSWLTVV.

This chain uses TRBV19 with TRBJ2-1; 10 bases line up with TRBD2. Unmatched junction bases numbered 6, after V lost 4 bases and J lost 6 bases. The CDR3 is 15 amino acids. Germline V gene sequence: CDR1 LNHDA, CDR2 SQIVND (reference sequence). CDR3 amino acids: CASSKQSGRANEQFF. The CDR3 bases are TGTGCCAGTAGTAAGCAGAGCGGGAGGGCCAATGAGCAGTTCTTC.

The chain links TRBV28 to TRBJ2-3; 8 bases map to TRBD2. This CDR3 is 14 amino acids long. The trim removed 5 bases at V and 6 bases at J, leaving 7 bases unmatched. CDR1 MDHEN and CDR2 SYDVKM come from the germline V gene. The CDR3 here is CASSASGSGDTQYF. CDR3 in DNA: TGTGCCAGCAGTGCAAGCGGGAGTGGGGATACGCAGTATTTT.

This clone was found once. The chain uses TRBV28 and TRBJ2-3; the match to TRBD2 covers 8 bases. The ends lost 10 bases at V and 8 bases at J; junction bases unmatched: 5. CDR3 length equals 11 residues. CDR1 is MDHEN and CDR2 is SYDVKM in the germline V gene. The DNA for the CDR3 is TGTGCCATCCCCGGGGGGGGTACGCAGTATTTT. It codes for CAIPGGGTQYF.

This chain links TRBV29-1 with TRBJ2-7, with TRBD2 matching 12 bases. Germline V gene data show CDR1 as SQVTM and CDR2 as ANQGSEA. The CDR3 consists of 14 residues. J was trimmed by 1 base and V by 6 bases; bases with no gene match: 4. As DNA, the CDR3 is TGCAGCGTCGACGGACTAGCGGGGTCCTACGAGCAGTACTTC. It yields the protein CSVDGLAGSYEQYF.

The CDR3 DNA is TGTGCCAGCAGCGTAGGTTTCGGGGCAGAAAAACTGTTTTTT. It encodes CASSVGFGAEKLFF. The chain has TRBV9 and TRBJ1-4, with D possibly TRBD1 on 5 matching bases. CDR1 SGDLS and CDR2 YYNGEE come from the germline V gene. The germline V and J ends were trimmed by 0 bases and 8 bases, with 11 bases remaining between them. CDR3 length equals 14 residues.

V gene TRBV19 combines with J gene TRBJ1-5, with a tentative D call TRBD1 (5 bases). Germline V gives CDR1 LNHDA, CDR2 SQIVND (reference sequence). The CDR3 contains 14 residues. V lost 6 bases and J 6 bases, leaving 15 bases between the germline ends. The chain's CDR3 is CASRIQGSSQPQHF. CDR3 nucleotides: TGTGCCAGTAGGATTCAGGGTTCGAGTCAGCCCCAGCATTTT.

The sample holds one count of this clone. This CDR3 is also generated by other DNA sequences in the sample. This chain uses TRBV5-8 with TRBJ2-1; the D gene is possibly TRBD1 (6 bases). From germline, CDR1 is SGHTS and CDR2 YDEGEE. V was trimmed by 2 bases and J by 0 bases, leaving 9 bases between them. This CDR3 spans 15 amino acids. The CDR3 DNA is TGTGCCAGCAGCTTACAGGGAAGCTCCTACAATGAGCAGTTCTTC. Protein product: CASSLQGSSYNEQFF.

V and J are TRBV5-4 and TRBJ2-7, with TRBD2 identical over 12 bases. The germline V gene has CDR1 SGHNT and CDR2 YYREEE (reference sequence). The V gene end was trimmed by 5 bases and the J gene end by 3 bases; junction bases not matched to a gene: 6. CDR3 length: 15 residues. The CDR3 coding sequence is TGTGCCAGCAGTCCGACTAGCGGGAGCATCTACGAGCAGTACTTC. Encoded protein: CASSPTSGSIYEQYF.

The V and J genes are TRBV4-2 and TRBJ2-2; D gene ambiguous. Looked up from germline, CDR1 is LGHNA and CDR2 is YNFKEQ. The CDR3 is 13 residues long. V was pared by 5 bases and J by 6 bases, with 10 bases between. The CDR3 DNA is TGTGCCAGCAGCTTTACTACTGCCGGGGAGCTGTTTTTT. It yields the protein CASSFTTAGELFF.

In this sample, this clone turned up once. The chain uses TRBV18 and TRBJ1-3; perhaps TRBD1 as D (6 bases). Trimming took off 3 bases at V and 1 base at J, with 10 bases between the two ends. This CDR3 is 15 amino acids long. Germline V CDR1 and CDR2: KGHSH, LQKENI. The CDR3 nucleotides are TGTGCCAGCTCACCGGACAGTAGTTCTGGAAACACCATATATTTT. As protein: CASSPDSSSGNTIYF.

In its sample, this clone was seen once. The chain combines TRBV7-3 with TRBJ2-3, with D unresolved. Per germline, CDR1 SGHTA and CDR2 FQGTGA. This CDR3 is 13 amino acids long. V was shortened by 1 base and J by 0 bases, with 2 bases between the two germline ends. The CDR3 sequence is CASSLMSTDTQYF. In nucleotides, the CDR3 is TGTGCCAGCAGCTTAATGAGCACAGATACGCAGTATTTT.

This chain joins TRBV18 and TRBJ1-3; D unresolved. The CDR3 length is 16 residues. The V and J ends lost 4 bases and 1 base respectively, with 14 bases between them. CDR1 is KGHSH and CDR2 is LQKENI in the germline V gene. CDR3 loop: CASSLNPGGSGNTIYF. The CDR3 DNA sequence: TGTGCCAGCTCACTCAATCCGGGAGGATCTGGAAACACCATATATTTT. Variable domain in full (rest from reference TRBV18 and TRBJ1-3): NAGVMQNPRHLVRRRGQEARLRCSPMKGHSHVYWYRQLPEEGLKFMVYLQKENIIDESGMPKERFSAEFPKEGPSILRIQQVVRGDSAAYFCASSLNPGGSGNTIYFGEGSWLTVV.

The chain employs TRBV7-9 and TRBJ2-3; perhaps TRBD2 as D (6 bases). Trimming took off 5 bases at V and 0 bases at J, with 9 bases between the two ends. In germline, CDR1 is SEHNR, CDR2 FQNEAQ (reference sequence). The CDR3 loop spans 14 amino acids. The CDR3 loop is CASSLGLSTDTQYF. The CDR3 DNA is TGTGCCAGCAGCCTGGGACTCAGCACAGATACGCAGTATTTT.

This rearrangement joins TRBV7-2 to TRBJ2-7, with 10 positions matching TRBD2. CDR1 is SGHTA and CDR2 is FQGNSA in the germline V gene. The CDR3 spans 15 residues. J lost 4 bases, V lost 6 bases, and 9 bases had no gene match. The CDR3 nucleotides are TGTGCCAGCAGTCCGCCTAGCGGGAGAGCTTACGAGCAGTACTTC. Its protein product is CASSPPSGRAYEQYF.

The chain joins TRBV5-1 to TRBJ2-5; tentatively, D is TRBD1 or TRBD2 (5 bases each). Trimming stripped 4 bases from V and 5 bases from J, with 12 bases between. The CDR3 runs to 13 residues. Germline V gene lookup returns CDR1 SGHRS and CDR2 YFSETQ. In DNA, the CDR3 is TGCGCCAGCAGCACCAACAGGAGGGAGACCCAGTACTTC. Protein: CASSTNRRETQYF.

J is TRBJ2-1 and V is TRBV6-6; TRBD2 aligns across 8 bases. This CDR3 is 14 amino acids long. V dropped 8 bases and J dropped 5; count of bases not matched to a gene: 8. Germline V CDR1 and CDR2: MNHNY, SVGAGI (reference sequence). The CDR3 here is CASAREGLDNEQFF. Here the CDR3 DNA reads TGTGCCAGCGCACGGGAGGGCCTCGACAATGAGCAGTTCTTC.

This chain's CDR3 is CASSKTPSGNTIYF. CDR3 bases: TGTGCCAGCAGCAAGACCCCCTCTGGAAACACCATATATTTT. This chain joins TRBV11-1 and TRBJ1-3; D call uncertain. The CDR3 loop spans 14 amino acids. Trimming took 5 bases from V and 0 from J, leaving 8 bases between them. Germline values: CDR1 SGHAT, CDR2 FQDESV (reference sequence).

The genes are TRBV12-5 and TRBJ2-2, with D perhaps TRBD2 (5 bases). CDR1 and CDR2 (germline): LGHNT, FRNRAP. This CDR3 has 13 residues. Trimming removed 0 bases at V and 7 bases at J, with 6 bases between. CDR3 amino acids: CASGLVRGGELFF. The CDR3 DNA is TGTGCTAGTGGTTTGGTACGGGGCGGGGAGCTGTTTTTT.

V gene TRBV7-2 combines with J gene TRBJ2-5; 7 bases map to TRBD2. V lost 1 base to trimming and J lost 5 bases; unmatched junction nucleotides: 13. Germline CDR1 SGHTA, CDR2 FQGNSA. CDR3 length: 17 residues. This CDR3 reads CASSLGISGIFGETQYF. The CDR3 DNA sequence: TGTGCCAGCAGCTTAGGGATAAGCGGGATCTTCGGGGAGACCCAGTACTTC.

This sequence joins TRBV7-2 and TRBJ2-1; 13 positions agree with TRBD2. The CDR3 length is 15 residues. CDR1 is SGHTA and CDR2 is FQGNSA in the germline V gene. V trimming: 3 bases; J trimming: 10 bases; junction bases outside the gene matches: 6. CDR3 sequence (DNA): TGTGCCAGCAGCTTTACTAGCGGGAGGGCCCGGGAGCAGTTCTTC. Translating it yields CASSFTSGRAREQFF.

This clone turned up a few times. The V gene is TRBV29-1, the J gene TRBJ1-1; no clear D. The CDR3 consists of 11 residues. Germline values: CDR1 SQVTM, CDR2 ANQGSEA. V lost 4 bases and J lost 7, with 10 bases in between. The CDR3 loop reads CSVVPGFEAFF. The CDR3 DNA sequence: TGCAGCGTTGTTCCGGGGTTTGAAGCTTTCTTT. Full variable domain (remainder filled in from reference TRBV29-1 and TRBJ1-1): SAVISQKPSRDICQRGTSLTIQCQVDSQVTMMFWYRQQPGQSLTLIATANQGSEATYESGFVIDKFPISRPNLTFSTLTVSNMSPEDSSIYLCSVVPGFEAFFGQGTRLTVV.

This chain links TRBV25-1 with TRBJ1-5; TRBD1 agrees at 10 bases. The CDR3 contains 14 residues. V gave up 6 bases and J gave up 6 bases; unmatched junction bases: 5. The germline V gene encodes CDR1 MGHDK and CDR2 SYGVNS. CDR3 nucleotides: TGTGCCAGCAGGGGACAGGGGAGAAGTCAGCCCCAGCATTTT. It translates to CASRGQGRSQPQHF. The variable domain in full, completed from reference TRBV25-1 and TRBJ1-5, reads EADIYQTPRYLVIGTGKKITLECSQTMGHDKMYWYQQDPGMELHLIHYSYGVNSTEKGDLSSESTVSRIRTEHFPLTLESARPSHTSQYLCASRGQGRSQPQHFGDGTRLSIL.

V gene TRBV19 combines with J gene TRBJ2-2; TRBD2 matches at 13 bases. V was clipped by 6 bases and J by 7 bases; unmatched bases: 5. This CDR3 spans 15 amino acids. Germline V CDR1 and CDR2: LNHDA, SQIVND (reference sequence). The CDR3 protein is CASRMGLAGSGELFF. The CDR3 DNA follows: TGTGCCAGTAGGATGGGACTAGCGGGAAGCGGGGAGCTGTTTTTT.

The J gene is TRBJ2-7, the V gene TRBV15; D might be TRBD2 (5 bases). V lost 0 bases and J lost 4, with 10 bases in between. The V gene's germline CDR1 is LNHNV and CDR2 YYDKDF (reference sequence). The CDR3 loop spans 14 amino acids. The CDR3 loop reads CATSRDPDWYEQYF. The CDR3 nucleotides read TGTGCCACCAGCAGAGACCCGGACTGGTACGAGCAGTACTTC. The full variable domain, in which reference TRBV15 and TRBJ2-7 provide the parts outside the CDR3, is DAMVIQNPRYQVTQFGKPVTLSCSQTLNHNVMYWYQQKSSQAPKLLFHYYDKDFNNEADTPDNFQSRRPNTSFCFLDIRSPGLGDTAMYLCATSRDPDWYEQYFGPGTRLTVT.

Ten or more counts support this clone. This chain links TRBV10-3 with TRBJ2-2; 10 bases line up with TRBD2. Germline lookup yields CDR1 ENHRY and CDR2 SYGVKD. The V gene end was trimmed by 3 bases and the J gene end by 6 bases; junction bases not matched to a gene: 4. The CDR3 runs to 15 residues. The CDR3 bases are TGTGCCATCAGTGATCTAGCGGGAGCTTCCGGGGAGCTGTTTTTT. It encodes CAISDLAGASGELFF.

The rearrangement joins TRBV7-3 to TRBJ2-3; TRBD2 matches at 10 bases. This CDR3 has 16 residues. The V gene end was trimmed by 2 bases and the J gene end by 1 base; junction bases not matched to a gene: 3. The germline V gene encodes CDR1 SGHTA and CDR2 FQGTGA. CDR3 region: CASSLLAGVGTDTQYF. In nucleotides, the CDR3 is TGTGCCAGCAGCTTACTAGCGGGAGTCGGCACAGATACGCAGTATTTT. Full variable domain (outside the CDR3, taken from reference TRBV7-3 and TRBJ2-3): GAGVSQTPSNKVTEKGKYVELRCDPISGHTALYWYRQSLGQGPEFLIYFQGTGAADDSGLPNDRFFAVRPEGSVSTLKIQRTERGDSAVYLCASSLLAGVGTDTQYFGPGTRLTVL.

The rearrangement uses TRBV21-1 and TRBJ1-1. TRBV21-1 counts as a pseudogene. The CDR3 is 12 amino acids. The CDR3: CASSYRGETAFF. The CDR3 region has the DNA TGTGCCAGCAGCTATCGAGGGGAAACAGCTTTCTTT.

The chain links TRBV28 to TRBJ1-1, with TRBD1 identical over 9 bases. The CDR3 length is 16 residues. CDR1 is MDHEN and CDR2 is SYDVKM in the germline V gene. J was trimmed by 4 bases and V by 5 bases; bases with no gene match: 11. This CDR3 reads CASSNPRTGVATEAFF. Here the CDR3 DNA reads TGTGCCAGCAGTAACCCTCGGACAGGGGTGGCCACTGAAGCTTTCTTT.